The T cell receptor beta chain under discussion was sequenced for a study of OX40 agonist ivuxolimab in advanced cancers. Germline CDR1 is SGHAT and CDR2 is FQNNGV. The ends were cut back, 2 bases at V and 2 bases at J, with 19 bases in the middle. The CDR3 has 18 residues. Generated by immunoSEQ multiplex PCR, the TCRdb table keeps only in-frame clones and is missing some. The sample lists about 95,000 clones; around 85% were seen once. The chain couples TRBV11-2 to TRBJ2-1; weak D call: TRBD2 (5 bases). The specimen comprised CD4+ or CD8+ T cells sorted from blood, sampled in a trial of the OX40 agonist ivuxolimab. The TCR sequence derives from an adult with an advanced solid tumor such as melanoma, head and neck, liver or kidney cancer. In DNA, the CDR3 is TGTGCCAGCAGCTTAAGTTCCCCTTTGAGCGGACCCTACAATGAGCAGTTCTTC. This sequence encodes CASSLSSPLSGPYNEQFF.